This T cell receptor beta chain was recorded in a study of neurological immune-mediated disorders. General study points: CDR3 amino acid sequences of expanded clones were not shared across subjects, a result suggesting private repertoires in all groups. Healthy controls had more TCR clonal expansion than multiple sclerosis, which showed the least, whereas HTLV-1-associated myelopathy showed the most.

Synthesis of cDNA was accomplished via 5'RACE employing 10-nucleotide random UMIs. TCRdb analysed the 5' RACE reads with MiXCR anew, one entry per CDR3 protein. The sample has 80,000 or so distinct CDR3 sequences; about 9.5% are singletons. This clonotype was observed many times. Its target is not known. V dropped 7 bases and J dropped 7 bases, with 14 bases sitting between them. This CDR3 has 14 residues. Sequencing was carried out using PBMCs. The gene calls are TRBV12-3 or TRBV12-4 and TRBJ1-6, with a tentative D call TRBD1 (5 bases). The TCR was taken from a middle-aged man in good health. CDR3 loop: CASIRGGTNSPLHF. The CDR3 DNA reads TGTGCCAGCATCCGTGGGGGGACCAATTCACCCCTCCACTTT.